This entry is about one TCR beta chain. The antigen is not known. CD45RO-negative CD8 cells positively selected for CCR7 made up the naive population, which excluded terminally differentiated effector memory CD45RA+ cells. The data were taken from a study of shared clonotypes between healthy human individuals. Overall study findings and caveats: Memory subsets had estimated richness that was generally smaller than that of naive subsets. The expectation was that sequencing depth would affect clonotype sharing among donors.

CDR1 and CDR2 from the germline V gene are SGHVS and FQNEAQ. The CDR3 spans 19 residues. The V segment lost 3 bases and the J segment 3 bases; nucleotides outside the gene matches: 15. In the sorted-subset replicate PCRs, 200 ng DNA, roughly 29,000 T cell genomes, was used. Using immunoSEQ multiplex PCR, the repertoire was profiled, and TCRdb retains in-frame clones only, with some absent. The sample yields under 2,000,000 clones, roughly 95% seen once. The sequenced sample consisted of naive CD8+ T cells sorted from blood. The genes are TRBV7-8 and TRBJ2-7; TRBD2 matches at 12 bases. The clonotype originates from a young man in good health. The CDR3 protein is CASSFQPGLAGPDRYEQYF. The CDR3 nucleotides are TGTGCCAGCAGCTTCCAGCCGGGACTAGCGGGCCCGGATCGCTACGAGCAGTACTTC. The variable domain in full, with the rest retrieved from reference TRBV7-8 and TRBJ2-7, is GAGVSQSPRYKVAKRGQDVALRCDPISGHVSLFWYQQALGQGPEFLTYFQNEAQLDKSGLPSDRFFAERPEGSVSTLKIQRTQQEDSAVYLCASSFQPGLAGPDRYEQYFGPGTRLTVT.